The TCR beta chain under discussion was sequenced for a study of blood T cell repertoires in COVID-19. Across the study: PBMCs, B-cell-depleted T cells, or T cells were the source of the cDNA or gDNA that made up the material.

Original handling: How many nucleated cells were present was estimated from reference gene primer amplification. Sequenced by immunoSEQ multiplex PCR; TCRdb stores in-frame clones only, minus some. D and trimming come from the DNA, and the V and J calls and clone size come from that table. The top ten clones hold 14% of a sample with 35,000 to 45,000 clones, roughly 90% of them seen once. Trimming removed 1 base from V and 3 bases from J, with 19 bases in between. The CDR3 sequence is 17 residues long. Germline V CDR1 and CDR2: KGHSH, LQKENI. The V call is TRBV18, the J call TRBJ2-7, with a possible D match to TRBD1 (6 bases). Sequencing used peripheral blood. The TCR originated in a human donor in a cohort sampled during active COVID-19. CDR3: CASSPLNGQKGLYEQYF. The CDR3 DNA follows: TGTGCCAGCTCACCACTTAACGGACAGAAAGGCCTCTACGAGCAGTACTTC.